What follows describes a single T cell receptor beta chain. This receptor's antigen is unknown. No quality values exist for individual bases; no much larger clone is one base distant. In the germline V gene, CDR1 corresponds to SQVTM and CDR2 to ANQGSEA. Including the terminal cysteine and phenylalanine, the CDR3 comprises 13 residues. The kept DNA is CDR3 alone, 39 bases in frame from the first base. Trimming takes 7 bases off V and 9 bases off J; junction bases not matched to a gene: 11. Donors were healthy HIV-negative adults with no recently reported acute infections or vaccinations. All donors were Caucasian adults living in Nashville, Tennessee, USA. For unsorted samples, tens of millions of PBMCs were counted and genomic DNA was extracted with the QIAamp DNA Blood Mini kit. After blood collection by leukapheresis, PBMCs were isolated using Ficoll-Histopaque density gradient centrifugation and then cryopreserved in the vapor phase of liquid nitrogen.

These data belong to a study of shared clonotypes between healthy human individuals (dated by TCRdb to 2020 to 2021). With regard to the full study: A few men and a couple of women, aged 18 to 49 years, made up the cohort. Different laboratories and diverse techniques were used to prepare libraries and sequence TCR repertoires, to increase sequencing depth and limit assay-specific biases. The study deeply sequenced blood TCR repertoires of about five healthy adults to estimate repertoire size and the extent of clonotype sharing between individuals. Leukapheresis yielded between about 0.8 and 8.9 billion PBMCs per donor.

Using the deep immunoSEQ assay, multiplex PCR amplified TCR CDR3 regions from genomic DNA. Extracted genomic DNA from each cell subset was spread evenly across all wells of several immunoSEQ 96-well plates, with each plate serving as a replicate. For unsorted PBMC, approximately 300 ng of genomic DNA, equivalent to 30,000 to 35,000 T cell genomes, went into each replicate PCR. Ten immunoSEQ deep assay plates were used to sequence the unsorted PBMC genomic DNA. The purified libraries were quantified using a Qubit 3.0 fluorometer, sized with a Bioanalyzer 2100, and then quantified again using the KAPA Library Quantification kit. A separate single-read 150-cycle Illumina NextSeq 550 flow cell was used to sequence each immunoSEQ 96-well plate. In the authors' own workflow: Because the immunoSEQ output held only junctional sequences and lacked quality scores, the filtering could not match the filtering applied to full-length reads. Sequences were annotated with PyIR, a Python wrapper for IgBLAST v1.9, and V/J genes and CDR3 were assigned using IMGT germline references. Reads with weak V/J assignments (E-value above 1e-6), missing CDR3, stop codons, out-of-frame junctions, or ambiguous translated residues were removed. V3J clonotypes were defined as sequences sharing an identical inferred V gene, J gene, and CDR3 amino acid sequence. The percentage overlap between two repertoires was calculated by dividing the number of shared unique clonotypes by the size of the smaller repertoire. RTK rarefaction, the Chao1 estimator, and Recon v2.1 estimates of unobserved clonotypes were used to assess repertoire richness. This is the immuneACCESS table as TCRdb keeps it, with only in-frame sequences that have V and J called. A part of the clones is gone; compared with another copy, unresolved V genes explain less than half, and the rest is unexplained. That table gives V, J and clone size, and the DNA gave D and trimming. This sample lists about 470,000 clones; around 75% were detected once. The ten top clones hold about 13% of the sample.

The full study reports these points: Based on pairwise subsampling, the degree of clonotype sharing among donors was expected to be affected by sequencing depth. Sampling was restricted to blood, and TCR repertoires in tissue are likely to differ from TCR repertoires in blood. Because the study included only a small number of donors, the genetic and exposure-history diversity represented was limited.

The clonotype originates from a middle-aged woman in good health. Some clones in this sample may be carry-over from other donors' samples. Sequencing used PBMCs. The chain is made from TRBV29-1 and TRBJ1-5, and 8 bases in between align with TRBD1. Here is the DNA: TGCAGCGCAATGACAGGGGCGCAGGGGCCCCAGCATTTT. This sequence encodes CSAMTGAQGPQHF.